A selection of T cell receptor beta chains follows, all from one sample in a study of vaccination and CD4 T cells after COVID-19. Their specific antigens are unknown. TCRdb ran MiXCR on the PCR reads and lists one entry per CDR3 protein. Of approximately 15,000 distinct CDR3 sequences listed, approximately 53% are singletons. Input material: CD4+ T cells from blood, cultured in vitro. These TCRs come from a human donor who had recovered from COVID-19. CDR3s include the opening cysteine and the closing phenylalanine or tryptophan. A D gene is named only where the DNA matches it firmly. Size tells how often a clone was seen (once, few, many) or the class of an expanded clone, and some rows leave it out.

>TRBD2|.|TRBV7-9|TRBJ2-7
CASSLIAGGTYEQYF
TGTGCCAGCAGCTTAATTGCGGGAGGCACCTACGAGCAGTACTTC
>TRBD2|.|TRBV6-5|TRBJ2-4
CASSYGHGGANIQYF
TGTGCCAGCAGTTACGGACACGGGGGGGCCAACATTCAGTACTTC
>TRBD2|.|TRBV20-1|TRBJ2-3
CSASTSGTSDTQYF
TGCAGTGCTTCTACTAGCGGGACATCAGATACGCAGTATTTT
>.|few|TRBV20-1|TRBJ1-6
CSASKDLGDSPLHF
TGCAGTGCTAGTAAGGACTTGGGCGATTCACCCCTCCACTTT
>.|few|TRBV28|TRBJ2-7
CASSPGKRHEQYF
TGTGCCAGCAGTCCGGGGAAGCGCCACGAGCAGTACTTC
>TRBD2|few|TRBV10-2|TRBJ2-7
CASRLAGGPGQYF
TGCGCCAGCAGACTAGCGGGAGGCCCTGGGCAGTACTTC
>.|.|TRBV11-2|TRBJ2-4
CASRPSGAAKNIQYF
TGTGCCAGCAGACCCTCAGGTGCAGCCAAAAACATTCAGTACTTC
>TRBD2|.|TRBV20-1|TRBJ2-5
CSARDPLTSFSETQYF
TGCAGTGCTAGAGATCCCCTGACTAGCTTCTCAGAGACCCAGTACTTC
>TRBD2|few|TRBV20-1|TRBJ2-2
CSARGLAGGGNTGELFF
TGCAGTGCTAGAGGACTAGCGGGAGGGGGGAACACCGGGGAGCTGTTTTTT
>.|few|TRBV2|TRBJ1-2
CASSAWINYGYTF
TGTGCCAGCAGTGCCTGGATTAACTATGGCTACACCTTC
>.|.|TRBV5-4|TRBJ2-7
CARETGAYEQYF
TGTGCCCGGGAAACAGGTGCCTACGAGCAGTACTTC
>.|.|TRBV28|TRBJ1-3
CASNQPPGPREGNTIYF
TGTGCCAGCAACCAACCTCCGGGACCGCGGGAGGGAAACACCATATATTTT
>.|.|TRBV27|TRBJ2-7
CASRPYRDLSYEQYF
TGTGCCAGCAGGCCTTACAGGGACCTTTCCTACGAGCAGTACTTC
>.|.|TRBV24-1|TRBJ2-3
CATSDFLSTDTQYF
TGTGCCACCAGTGATTTCCTCTCGACAGATACGCAGTATTTT
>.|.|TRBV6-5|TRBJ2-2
CASSLCPMGQGYTGELFF
TGTGCCAGCAGTTTGTGCCCCATGGGGCAGGGGTACACCGGGGAGCTGTTTTTT
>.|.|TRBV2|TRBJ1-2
CASSDRAGCTF
TGTGCCAGCAGTGATCGAGCCGGCTGCACCTTC
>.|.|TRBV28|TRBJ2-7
CASSTTGTYEQYF
TGTGCCAGCAGCACAACAGGAACCTACGAGCAGTACTTC
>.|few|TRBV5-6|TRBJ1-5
CASSLGQGLPQPQHF
TGTGCCAGCAGCTTGGGCCAGGGGCTACCTCAGCCCCAGCATTTT
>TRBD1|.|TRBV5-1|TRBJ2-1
CASSGGQGARQYDEQFF
TGCGCCAGCAGCGGGGGACAGGGGGCACGACAATACGATGAGCAGTTCTTC
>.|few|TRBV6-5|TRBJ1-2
CASSYSQGNYGYTF
TGTGCCAGCAGTTACTCACAGGGCAACTATGGCTACACCTTC
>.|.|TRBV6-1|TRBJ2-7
CASRTQGTLSYEQYF
TGTGCCAGCAGAACCCAGGGGACCCTCTCCTACGAGCAGTACTTC
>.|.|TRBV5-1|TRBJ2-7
CASSFLSQGSYEQYF
TGCGCCAGCAGCTTCTTGTCGCAGGGGTCCTACGAGCAGTACTTC
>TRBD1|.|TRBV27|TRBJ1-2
CASSDPTTGNYGYTF
TGTGCCAGCAGTGACCCGACGACAGGGAACTATGGCTACACCTTC
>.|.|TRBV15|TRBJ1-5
CATSRDPGVRNQPQHF
TGTGCCACCAGCAGAGACCCCGGGGTACGTAATCAGCCCCAGCATTTT
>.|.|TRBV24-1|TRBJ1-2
CATSENRDSYGYTF
TGTGCCACCAGTGAAAACAGGGATAGCTATGGCTACACCTTC
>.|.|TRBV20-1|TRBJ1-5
CSARGGEGTKPQHF
TGCAGTGCTAGAGGCGGGGAAGGGACTAAGCCCCAGCATTTT
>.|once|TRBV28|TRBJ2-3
CASSKGINPRGVGGTQYF
TGTGCCAGCAGCAAGGGAATCAATCCCCGGGGAGTTGGGGGGACGCAGTATTTT
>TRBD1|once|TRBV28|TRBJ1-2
CASSYGQGRYGYTF
TGTGCCAGCAGTTATGGACAGGGCCGATATGGCTACACCTTC
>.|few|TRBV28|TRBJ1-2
CASSFNRDGYTF
TGTGCCAGCAGTTTCAACAGGGACGGCTACACCTTC
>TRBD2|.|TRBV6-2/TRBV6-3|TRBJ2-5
CASRTPTSSQETQYF
TGTGCCAGCAGGACCCCGACTAGCTCGCAAGAGACCCAGTACTTC
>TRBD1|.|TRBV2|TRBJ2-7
CASSWGQGPTYEQYF
TGTGCCAGCAGTTGGGGACAGGGACCGACCTACGAGCAGTACTTC
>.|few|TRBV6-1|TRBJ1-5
CASRLDNGGNQPQHF
TGTGCCAGCAGGCTCGATAACGGCGGCAATCAGCCCCAGCATTTT
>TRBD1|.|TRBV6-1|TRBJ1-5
CASSGDREGQPQHF
TGTGCCAGCAGCGGCGACAGGGAGGGTCAGCCCCAGCATTTT
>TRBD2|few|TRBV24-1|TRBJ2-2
CATSETSGANTGELFF
TGTGCCACCAGTGAAACTAGCGGAGCGAACACCGGGGAGCTGTTTTTT
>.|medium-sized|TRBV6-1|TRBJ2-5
CASSGQGGSETQYF
TGTGCCAGCAGCGGACAGGGAGGGTCAGAGACCCAGTACTTC
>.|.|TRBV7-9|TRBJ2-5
CASSLEVQAQYF
TGTGCCAGCAGCTTAGAGGTCCAGGCACAGTACTTC
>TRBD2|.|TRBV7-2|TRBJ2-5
CASSLGGGKETQYF
TGTGCCAGCAGCTTAGGCGGGGGGAAAGAGACCCAGTACTTC
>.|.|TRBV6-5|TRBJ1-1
CAGSYSRLTEAFF
TGTGCCGGCAGTTACTCGAGGTTGACTGAAGCTTTCTTT
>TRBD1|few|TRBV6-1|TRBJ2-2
CASSRGTGVGTGELFF
TGTGCCAGCAGTAGGGGGACAGGGGTTGGCACCGGGGAGCTGTTTTTT
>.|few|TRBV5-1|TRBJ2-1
CASSAPTAGVINEQFF
TGCGCCAGCAGCGCACCCACGGCAGGGGTAATCAATGAGCAGTTCTTC
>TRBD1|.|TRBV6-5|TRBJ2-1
CASSYSGQGNNEQFF
TGTGCCAGCAGTTACTCGGGACAGGGGAACAATGAGCAGTTCTTC
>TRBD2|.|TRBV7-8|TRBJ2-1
CASSFDAGLAAREQFF
TGTGCCAGCAGCTTTGATGCGGGACTAGCGGCCCGTGAGCAGTTCTTC
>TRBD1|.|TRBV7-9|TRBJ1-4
CASSPKYGTGLEKLFF
TGTGCCAGCAGCCCTAAGTACGGGACAGGGCTCGAAAAACTGTTTTTT